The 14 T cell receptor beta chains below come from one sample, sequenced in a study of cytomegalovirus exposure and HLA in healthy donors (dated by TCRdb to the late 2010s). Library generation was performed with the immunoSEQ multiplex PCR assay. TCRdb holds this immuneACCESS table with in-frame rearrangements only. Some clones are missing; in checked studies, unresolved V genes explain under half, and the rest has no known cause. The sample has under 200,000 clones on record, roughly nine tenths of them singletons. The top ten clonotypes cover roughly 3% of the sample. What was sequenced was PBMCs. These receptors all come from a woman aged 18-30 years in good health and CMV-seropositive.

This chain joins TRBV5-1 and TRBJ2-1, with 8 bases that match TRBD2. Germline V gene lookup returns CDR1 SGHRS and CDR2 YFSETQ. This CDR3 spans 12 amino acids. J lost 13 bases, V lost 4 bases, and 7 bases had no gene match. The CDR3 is CASSAVAGSQFF. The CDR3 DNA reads TGCGCCAGCAGCGCCGTAGCGGGATCTCAGTTCTTC.

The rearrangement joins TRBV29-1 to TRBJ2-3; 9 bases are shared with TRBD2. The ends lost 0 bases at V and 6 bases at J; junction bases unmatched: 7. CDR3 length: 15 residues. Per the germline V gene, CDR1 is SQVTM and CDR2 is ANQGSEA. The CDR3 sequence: CSVEDWTSVGDTQYF. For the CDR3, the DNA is TGCAGCGTTGAAGATTGGACTAGCGTTGGGGATACGCAGTATTTT.

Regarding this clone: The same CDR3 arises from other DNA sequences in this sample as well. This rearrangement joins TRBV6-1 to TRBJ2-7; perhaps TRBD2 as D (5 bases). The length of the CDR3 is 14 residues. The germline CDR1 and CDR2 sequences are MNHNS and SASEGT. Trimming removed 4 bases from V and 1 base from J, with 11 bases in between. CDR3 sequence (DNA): TGTGCCAGCAGTGCACAGCGGAGATCCTACGAGCAGTACTTC. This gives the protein CASSAQRRSYEQYF.

As DNA, the CDR3 is TGTGCCAGCAGCGTAGGGGGACAGCTGAACACTGAAGCTTTCTTT. Its translation: CASSVGGQLNTEAFF. J is TRBJ1-1 and V is TRBV9, with 7 positions matching TRBD1. The V and J ends lost 0 bases and 0 bases, in that order; junction bases with no gene match: 2. Germline CDR1 SGDLS, CDR2 YYNGEE. CDR3 length: 15 residues.

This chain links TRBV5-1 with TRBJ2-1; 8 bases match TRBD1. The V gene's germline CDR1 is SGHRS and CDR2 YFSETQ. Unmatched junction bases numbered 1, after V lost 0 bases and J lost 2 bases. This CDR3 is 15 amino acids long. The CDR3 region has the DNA TGCGCCAGCAGCTTGGACAGGGGGACCTACAATGAGCAGTTCTTC. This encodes CASSLDRGTYNEQFF. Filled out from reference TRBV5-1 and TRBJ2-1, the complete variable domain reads KAGVTQTPRYLIKTRGQQVTLSCSPISGHRSVSWYQQTPGQGLQFLFEYFSETQRNKGNFPGRFSGRQFSNSRSEMNVSTLELGDSALYLCASSLDRGTYNEQFFGPGTRLTVL.

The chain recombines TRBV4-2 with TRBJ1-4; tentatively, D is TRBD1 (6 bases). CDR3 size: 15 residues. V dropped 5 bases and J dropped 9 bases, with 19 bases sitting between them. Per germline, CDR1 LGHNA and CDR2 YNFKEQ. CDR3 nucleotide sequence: TGTGCCAGCAGCAACAGGGAAGGCCCCATTAAAAAACTGTTTTTT. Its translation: CASSNREGPIKKLFF.

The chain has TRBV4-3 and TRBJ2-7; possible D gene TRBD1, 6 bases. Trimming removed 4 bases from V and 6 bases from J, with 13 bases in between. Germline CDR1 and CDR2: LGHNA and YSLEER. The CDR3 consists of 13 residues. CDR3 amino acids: CASSPRAGAEQYF. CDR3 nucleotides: TGCGCCAGCAGCCCCCGCGCAGGGGCCGAGCAGTACTTC.

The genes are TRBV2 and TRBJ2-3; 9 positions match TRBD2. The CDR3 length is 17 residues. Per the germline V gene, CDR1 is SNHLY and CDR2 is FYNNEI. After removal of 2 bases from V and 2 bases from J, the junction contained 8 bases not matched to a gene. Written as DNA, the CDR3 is TGTGCCAGCAGTGAAAGGGATAGCGGGGGCAACACAGATACGCAGTATTTT. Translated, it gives CASSERDSGGNTDTQYF.

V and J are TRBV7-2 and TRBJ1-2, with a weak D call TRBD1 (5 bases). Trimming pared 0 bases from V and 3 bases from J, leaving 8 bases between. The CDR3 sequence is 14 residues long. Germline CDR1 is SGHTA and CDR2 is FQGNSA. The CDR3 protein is CASSLAAGYYGYTF. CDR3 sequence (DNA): TGTGCCAGCAGCTTAGCGGCAGGGTACTATGGCTACACCTTC.

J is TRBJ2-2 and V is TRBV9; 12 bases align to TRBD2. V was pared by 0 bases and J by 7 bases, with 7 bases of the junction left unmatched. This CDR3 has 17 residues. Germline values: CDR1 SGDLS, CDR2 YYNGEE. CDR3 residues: CASSVEGLAGGFGELFF. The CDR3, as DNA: TGTGCCAGCAGCGTAGAAGGTCTAGCGGGAGGGTTCGGGGAGCTGTTTTTT.

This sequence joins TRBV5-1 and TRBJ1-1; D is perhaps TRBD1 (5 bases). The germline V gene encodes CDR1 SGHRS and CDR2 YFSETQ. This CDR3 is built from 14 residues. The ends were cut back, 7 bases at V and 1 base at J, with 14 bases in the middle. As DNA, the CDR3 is TGCGCCAGCGGCACTGGGCAGGGGAACACTGAAGCTTTCTTT. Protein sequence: CASGTGQGNTEAFF.

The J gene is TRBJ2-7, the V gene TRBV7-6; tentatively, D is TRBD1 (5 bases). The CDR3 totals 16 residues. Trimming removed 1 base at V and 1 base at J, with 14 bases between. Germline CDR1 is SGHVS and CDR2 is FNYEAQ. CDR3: CASSLEAWGQSYEQYF. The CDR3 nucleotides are TGTGCCAGCAGCTTAGAAGCGTGGGGCCAGTCCTACGAGCAGTACTTC.

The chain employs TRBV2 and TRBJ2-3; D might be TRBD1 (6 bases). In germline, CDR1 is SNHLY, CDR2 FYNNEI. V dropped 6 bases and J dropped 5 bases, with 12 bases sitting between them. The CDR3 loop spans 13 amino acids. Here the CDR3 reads CASRVQGIDTQYF. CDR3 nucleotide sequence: TGTGCCAGCAGGGTACAGGGAATAGATACGCAGTATTTT.

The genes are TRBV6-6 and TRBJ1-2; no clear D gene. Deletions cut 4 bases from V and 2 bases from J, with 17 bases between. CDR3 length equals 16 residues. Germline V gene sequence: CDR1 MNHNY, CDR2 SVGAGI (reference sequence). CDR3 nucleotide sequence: TGTGCCAGCAGTTCTTTTCCCCGGGATATAAACTATGGCTACACCTTC. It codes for CASSSFPRDINYGYTF.